These T cell receptor beta chains were read from a single sample in a study of blood T cells in healthy people across ages. TCRdb reprocessed the 5' RACE reads via MiXCR and lists one record per CDR3 protein. The sample shows 850,000 to 1,300,000 distinct CDR3 sequences, more than 35% of them seen only once. Specimen: blood. The origin of the receptors is a woman aged 60-70 years in good health. The CDR3 runs from the conserved cysteine through the conserved F or W. A D gene is named only where the DNA matches it firmly. Clone size is not always given. Where it is, it says once, few, many or a class for expanded clones.

abundance	v_gene	j_gene	d_gene	CDR3nt	CDR3aa
many	TRBV5-1	TRBJ2-7	.	TGCGCCAGCAGCTTCACAAGCTCCTACGAGCAGTACTTC	CASSFTSSYEQYF
.	TRBV25-1	TRBJ2-1	.	TGTGCCAGCGGGGCGGCCTCCAGGGAGCAGTTCTTC	CASGAASREQFF
once	TRBV12-3/TRBV12-4	TRBJ2-7	.	TGTGTCCGGGGGCACATAACCTCCTACGAGCAGTACTTC	CVRGHITSYEQYF
.	TRBV2	TRBJ2-3	.	TGTGCCAGCATAGCGACAGATACGCAGTATTTT	CASIATDTQYF
.	TRBV21-1	TRBJ1-5	.	TGTGCCAGCAGCAAAGGTGTAGCCCCCAATCAGCCCCAGCATTTT	CASSKGVAPNQPQHF
.	TRBV2	TRBJ2-1	TRBD2	TGTGCCAGCAGTGAAAGACTAGCGGGAGGGCCACTAGTGGATGAGCAGTTCTTC	CASSERLAGGPLVDEQFF
.	TRBV28	TRBJ2-5	TRBD1	TGTGCCAGCAGTTTTACAGGGGATGTTTTGAAGACCCAGTACTTC	CASSFTGDVLKTQYF
many	TRBV20-1	TRBJ2-3	TRBD2	TGCAGTGCCCAGCGGGAGAGGGCAGATACGCAGTATTTT	CSAQRERADTQYF
.	TRBV5-1	TRBJ2-1	TRBD1	TGCGCCAGCAGCTTGCGGACAGGGCCCCGAAATGAGCAGTTCTTC	CASSLRTGPRNEQFF
few	TRBV20-1	TRBJ2-7	.	TGCAGTGCTAGAAGTCCGGTAACAGGCTACGAGCAGTACTTC	CSARSPVTGYEQYF
few	TRBV7-3	TRBJ2-3	TRBD2	TGTGCCAGCAGCTTGAGACCTAGCGGGACCCTTACAGATACGCAGTATTTT	CASSLRPSGTLTDTQYF
few	TRBV9	TRBJ2-1	.	TGTGCCAGCAGCGAGACAGTACTAGGAAACAATGAGCAGTTCTTC	CASSETVLGNNEQFF
.	TRBV28	TRBJ2-7	TRBD1	TGTGCCAGCAGTTTCGTCTTTGGACAGGGATTCCACGAGCAGTACTTC	CASSFVFGQGFHEQYF
few	TRBV12-3/TRBV12-4	TRBJ2-3	.	TGTGCCAGCAGTTCCCCGACCGGGAAAAGCACAGATACGCAGTATTTT	CASSSPTGKSTDTQYF
.	TRBV20-1	TRBJ2-7	TRBD2	TGCAGTGCTAGATGGGGCCTAGCGGGGAGGAAGATTTACGAGCAGTACTTC	CSARWGLAGRKIYEQYF
few	TRBV27	TRBJ2-1	.	TGTGCCAGCAGTTTATCTTCGGGACGGAATGAGCAGTTCTTC	CASSLSSGRNEQFF
few	TRBV12-3/TRBV12-4	TRBJ2-7	.	TGTGCCAGCTCGTCCCCGCGGTACGCCTACGAGCAGTACTTC	CASSSPRYAYEQYF
.	TRBV12-3/TRBV12-4	TRBJ2-3	.	TGTGCCAGCGTACTGTGGCAGAAGGATACGCAGTATTTT	CASVLWQKDTQYF
few	TRBV12-3/TRBV12-4	TRBJ1-2	.	TGTGCCAGCAGTCGAAGTGGAGGAGGGGCCGGCTACACCTTC	CASSRSGGGAGYTF
.	TRBV18	TRBJ1-4	.	TGTGCCAGCTCATCGGAACTTGCAACTAATGAAAAACTGTTTTTT	CASSSELATNEKLFF
few	TRBV27	TRBJ2-5	.	TGTGCCAGCAGTTTAAGGTTAGGAAACAGAGAAGAGACCCAGTACTTC	CASSLRLGNREETQYF
.	TRBV6-5	TRBJ2-3	.	TGTGCCAGCAGTTTAACTAGCCAATATACGCAGTATTTT	CASSLTSQYTQYF
.	TRBV5-1	TRBJ2-3	.	TGCGCCAGCAGTCCGGCGGCACTAATTAGCACAGATACGCAGTATTTT	CASSPAALISTDTQYF
.	TRBV9	TRBJ2-1	TRBD2	TGTGCCAGCGGGGCCCCTATAGGCGGGAGGGCCTGGGTAGCGGGTAATGAGCAGTTCTTC	CASGAPIGGRAWVAGNEQFF
few	TRBV27	TRBJ2-5	.	TGTGCCAGCAGTACTACTAGTCGTGAGCAGTACTTC	CASSTTSREQYF
few	TRBV2	TRBJ2-1	TRBD2	TGTGCCAGCAGGGACCCCACAGGGACTAGCGGGAGGGTAATCTCCTACAATGAGCAGTTCTTC	CASRDPTGTSGRVISYNEQFF
few	TRBV7-9	TRBJ2-7	TRBD2	TGTGCCAGCAGCCCGAGCGGGGTCTCCTACGAGCAGTACTTC	CASSPSGVSYEQYF
few	TRBV9	TRBJ2-1	TRBD2	TGTGCCAGCAGCGTAGAACTAGCGGGAGTCGGTGAGCAGTTCTTC	CASSVELAGVGEQFF
.	TRBV2	TRBJ2-1	TRBD2	TGTGCCAGCAGTGGCCGGGGGGGACACAATGAGCAGTTCTTC	CASSGRGGHNEQFF
.	TRBV12-5	TRBJ2-1	.	TGTGCTAGTGGTTTGGTACAGGGGGGAGGGCCTTGGGATGAGCAGTTCTTC	CASGLVQGGGPWDEQFF
.	TRBV28	TRBJ2-3	.	TGTGCCAGCGAGACTAGCACAGATACGCAGTATTTT	CASETSTDTQYF
few	TRBV2	TRBJ1-4	TRBD1	TGTGCCAGCAGTGCAGACAGGGATGGGGAAAAACTGTTTTTT	CASSADRDGEKLFF
few	TRBV10-3	TRBJ1-2	.	TGTGCCATCAGTGAAGACAGGCCCTATGGCTACACCTTC	CAISEDRPYGYTF
.	TRBV6-5	TRBJ1-2	TRBD1	TGTGCCAGCAGTCCCGACAGGGGGCGTATCTATGGCTACACCTTC	CASSPDRGRIYGYTF